These 14 T cell receptor beta chains were all obtained from the same sample, sequenced in a study of technical replicates of blood from several donors. Here immunoSEQ multiplex PCR was the method, and the copy in TCRdb shows in-frame clones only, minus some. Found here are some 54,000 clones, 85% to 95% of them singletons; the top ten hold 4.2%. The sequenced sample was PBMCs. These receptors all come from a human donor in good health. Some clones in this sample may be carry-over from other donors' samples.

The chain couples TRBV7-2 to TRBJ2-6, with D perhaps matching TRBD1 (6 bases). Germline CDR1 and CDR2: SGHTA and FQGNSA. Trimming left V 5 bases short and J 0 bases short, with 17 bases between. The CDR3 has 18 amino acids. DNA of the CDR3: TGTGCCAGCAGCCCCCCCGCAGCAGGGGCCTCTGGGGCCAACGTCCTGACTTTC. Protein sequence: CASSPPAAGASGANVLTF.

The chain joins TRBV7-2 to TRBJ2-7; possible D gene TRBD2, 6 bases. The CDR3 is 15 residues long. V lost 2 bases to trimming and J lost 3 bases, with 14 bases between them. Per germline, CDR1 SGHTA and CDR2 FQGNSA. This chain's CDR3 is CASSLRVAEHYEQYF. The CDR3 coding sequence is TGTGCCAGCAGCTTAAGAGTAGCGGAACACTACGAGCAGTACTTC.

This rearrangement joins TRBV6-6 to TRBJ2-7, with no clear D. Germline V lookup: CDR1 MNHNY, CDR2 SVGAGI (reference sequence). The CDR3 loop spans 11 amino acids. V lost 6 bases and J 6 bases, leaving 9 bases between the germline ends. The CDR3 nucleotides are TGTGCCAGCAGCGGTCAGGCCGAGCAGTACTTC. Translated, it gives CASSGQAEQYF.

The CDR3 bases are TGTGCCAGCAGACCATGGACAGGGGTCTCCTACGAGCAGTACTTC. Amino acid sequence: CASRPWTGVSYEQYF. The chain has TRBV6-5 and TRBJ2-7, with 9 positions matching TRBD1. Trimming cost V 6 bases and J 0 bases; bases outside gene matches: 6. The CDR3 runs to 15 residues. Looked up from germline, CDR1 is MNHEY and CDR2 is SVGAGI.

The rearrangement uses TRBV7-2 and TRBJ1-5, with D maybe TRBD1 (6 bases). The CDR3 covers 13 residues. V lost 3 bases, J lost 7 bases, and 10 bases lay in between. Germline assignment: CDR1 SGHTA and CDR2 FQGNSA. This CDR3 is CASSFRDKQPQHF. The CDR3 bases are TGTGCCAGCAGCTTCCGGGACAAACAGCCCCAGCATTTT.

The chain employs TRBV10-1 and TRBJ1-2, with D perhaps TRBD1 (6 bases). V was pared by 0 bases and J by 0 bases, with 14 bases between. This CDR3 has 17 amino acids. Germline V gene data show CDR1 as WNHNN and CDR2 as SYGVQD (reference sequence). The DNA for the CDR3 is TGCGCCAGCAGTGAGTCGATGGGACACCGCACTAACTATGGCTACACCTTC. Amino acid sequence: CASSESMGHRTNYGYTF.

The chain joins TRBV5-1 to TRBJ2-4, with a possible D match to TRBD1 (5 bases). The V gene's germline CDR1 is SGHRS and CDR2 YFSETQ. The CDR3 covers 14 residues. Trimming stripped 4 bases from V and 5 bases from J, with 13 bases between. This CDR3 reads CASSPGQTENIQYF. For the CDR3, the DNA is TGCGCCAGCAGCCCCGGACAAACGGAAAACATTCAGTACTTC.

The chain couples TRBV1 to TRBJ2-4; the table's TRBD2 call for D was not verified on the DNA. TRBV1 is listed as a pseudogene. The CDR3 runs to 16 residues. The CDR3 protein is CTSSQAPRKAEDIQYF. DNA of the CDR3: TGCACCAGCAGCCAAGCCCCGCGGAAGGCTGAGGACATTCAGTACTTC.

This clone was seen a few times. The genes are TRBV5-1 and TRBJ2-7, with 13 bases aligning to TRBD2. The CDR3 is 16 residues long. CDR1 is SGHRS, CDR2 YFSETQ, per germline. The ends lost 3 bases at V and 5 bases at J; junction bases unmatched: 8. This CDR3 reads CASSSTSGGTFHEQYF. The CDR3 nucleotides read TGCGCCAGCAGCTCGACTAGCGGGGGGACCTTTCACGAGCAGTACTTC.

The V gene is TRBV5-4, the J gene TRBJ2-7; 9 bases line up with TRBD2. The CDR3 covers 15 residues. Germline V lookup: CDR1 SGHNT, CDR2 YYREEE (reference sequence). The V and J ends lost 0 bases and 3 bases, in that order; junction bases with no gene match: 4. CDR3 in amino acids: CASSLVAGVGYEQYF. CDR3 coding DNA: TGTGCCAGCAGCTTGGTAGCGGGAGTGGGCTACGAGCAGTACTTC.

The V and J genes are TRBV7-2 and TRBJ1-1; the match to TRBD1 covers 12 bases. The ends lost 3 bases at V and 3 bases at J; junction bases unmatched: 11. The CDR3 contains 18 residues. Germline V gene sequence: CDR1 SGHTA, CDR2 FQGNSA. The CDR3 DNA is TGTGCCAGCAGCTTGGACATGTGGGACAGGGGGCTGCACACTGAAGCTTTCTTT. Residues: CASSLDMWDRGLHTEAFF. The variable domain in full, completed from reference TRBV7-2 and TRBJ1-1, reads GAGVSQSPSNKVTEKGKDVELRCDPISGHTALYWYRQSLGQGLEFLIYFQGNSAPDKSGLPSDRFSAERTGGSVSTLTIQRTQQEDSAVYLCASSLDMWDRGLHTEAFFGQGTRLTVV.

This clone has just one count. This chain links TRBV11-2 with TRBJ1-5; D is uncertain. The CDR3 is made up of 13 amino acids. The germline V and J ends were trimmed by 5 bases and 12 bases, with 17 bases remaining between them. Germline V gene lookup returns CDR1 SGHAT and CDR2 FQNNGV. The CDR3, as DNA: TGTGCCAGCAGCCCCGATAATGCCCTGCGCCAGCATTTT. This codes for CASSPDNALRQHF.

The chain combines TRBV7-2 with TRBJ1-3, with TRBD1 as a possible D gene (5 bases). V lost 0 bases and J lost 8, with 11 bases in between. The CDR3 has 14 residues. CDR1 SGHTA and CDR2 FQGNSA come from the germline V gene. The CDR3 region is CASSLALQGYTIYF. The CDR3, as DNA: TGTGCCAGCAGCTTAGCGCTTCAGGGATACACCATATATTTT.

V usage is TRBV30 and J usage is TRBJ2-1; 9 nucleotides line up with TRBD2. The CDR3 is 15 residues long. The V and J ends lost 0 bases and 7 bases, in that order; junction bases with no gene match: 7. Germline V gene data show CDR1 as GTSNPN and CDR2 as SVGIG (reference sequence). CDR3 region: CAWSVTSGRRNEQFF. CDR3 bases: TGTGCCTGGAGTGTCACCAGCGGGAGGAGGAATGAGCAGTTCTTC.